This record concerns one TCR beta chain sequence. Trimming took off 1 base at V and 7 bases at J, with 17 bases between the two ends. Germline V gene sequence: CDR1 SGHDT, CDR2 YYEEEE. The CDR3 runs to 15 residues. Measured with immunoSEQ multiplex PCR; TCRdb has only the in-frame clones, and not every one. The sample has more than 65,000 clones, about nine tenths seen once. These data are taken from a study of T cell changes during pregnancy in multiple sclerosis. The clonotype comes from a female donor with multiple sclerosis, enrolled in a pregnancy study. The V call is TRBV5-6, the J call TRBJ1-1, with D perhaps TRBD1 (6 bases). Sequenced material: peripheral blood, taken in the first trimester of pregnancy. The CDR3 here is CASSLSGPSTGEAFF. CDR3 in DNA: TGTGCCAGCAGCTTGTCCGGCCCATCGACAGGTGAAGCTTTCTTT.